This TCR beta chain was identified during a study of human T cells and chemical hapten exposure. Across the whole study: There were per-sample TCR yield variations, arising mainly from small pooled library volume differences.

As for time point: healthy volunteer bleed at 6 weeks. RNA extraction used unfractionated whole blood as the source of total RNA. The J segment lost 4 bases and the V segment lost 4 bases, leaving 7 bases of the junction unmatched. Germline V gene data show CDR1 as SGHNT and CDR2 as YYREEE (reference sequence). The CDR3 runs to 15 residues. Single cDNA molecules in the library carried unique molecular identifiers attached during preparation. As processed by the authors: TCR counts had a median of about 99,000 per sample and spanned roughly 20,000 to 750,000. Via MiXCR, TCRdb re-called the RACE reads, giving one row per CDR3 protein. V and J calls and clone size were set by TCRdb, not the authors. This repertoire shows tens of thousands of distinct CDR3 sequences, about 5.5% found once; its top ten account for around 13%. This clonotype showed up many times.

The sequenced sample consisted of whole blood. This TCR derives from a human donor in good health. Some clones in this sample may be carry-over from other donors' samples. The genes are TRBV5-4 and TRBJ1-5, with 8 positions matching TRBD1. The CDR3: CASSPGQGANQPQHF. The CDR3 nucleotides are TGTGCCAGCAGCCCCGGACAGGGAGCGAATCAGCCCCAGCATTTT.